This T cell receptor (beta chain) emerged from a study of cytomegalovirus exposure and HLA in healthy donors. Trimming at V came to 3 bases and at J to 2 bases, leaving 2 bases not matched to a gene. The CDR3 is made up of 14 amino acids. Germline CDR1 and CDR2: MDHEN and SYDVKM. PCR involved 60 Vbeta and 13 Jbeta primers. Produced via immunoSEQ multiplex PCR; TCRdb's table is partial and in-frame only. This table holds 95,000 to 100,000 clones, around three quarters found once. The rearrangement uses TRBV28 and TRBJ2-7, with TRBD2 matching over 9 bases. Sequenced material: PBMCs. The sequence was collected from a middle-aged man in good health and CMV-seronegative. The CDR3 coding sequence is TGTGCCAGCAGTTTCGGCGGGAGGGCCTACGAGCAGTACTTC. As protein: CASSFGGRAYEQYF.